Listed below are T cell receptor beta chains from one sample, sequenced in a study of shared clonotypes between healthy human individuals. Generated by immunoSEQ multiplex PCR, the TCRdb table keeps only in-frame clones and is missing some. The repertoire holds roughly 500,000 clones, with around 80% as singletons. Sequencing input: PBMCs. These TCRs come from a woman in her 40s in good health. Some clones in this sample may be carry-over from other donors' samples. CDR3s leave out the opening cysteine and the closing phenylalanine or tryptophan.

V: TRBV18; J: TRBJ1-1; CDR3: ASSPTGADTEAF
V: TRBV6-5; J: TRBJ2-2; CDR3: ASSYPGVTGELF
V: TRBV5-6; J: TRBJ1-1; CDR3: ASSLGLTGYTEAF
V: TRBV28; J: TRBJ1-4; CDR3: ASSPPGRLEKLF
V: TRBV19; J: TRBJ1-4; CDR3: ASSIPGDATNEKLF
V: TRBV7-8; J: TRBJ2-1; CDR3: ASSLRITPEQF
V: TRBV7-9; J: TRBJ1-4; CDR3: ASSLEWGTNEKLF
V: TRBV6-1; J: TRBJ2-5; CDR3: ASIRAFSETQY
V: TRBV19; J: TRBJ2-7; CDR3: ASSFGTTSYEQY
V: TRBV5-1; J: TRBJ2-7; CDR3: ASSLDPHAGNSYEQY
V: TRBV4-1; J: TRBJ1-1; CDR3: ASSQGGPEAF
V: TRBV4-2; J: TRBJ2-7; CDR3: ASSQGGLGLEHEQY
V: TRBV11-2; J: TRBJ2-5; CDR3: ASSLAPRLAGGKETQY
V: TRBV19; J: TRBJ2-7; CDR3: ASSFTGTLAYEQY
V: TRBV11-2; J: TRBJ1-1; CDR3: ASSRGTLQAF
V: TRBV2; J: TRBJ2-1; CDR3: ASEGGLGFKPSLINEQF
V: TRBV7-9; J: TRBJ1-2; CDR3: ASSSHRGRGGGYT
V: TRBV2; J: TRBJ1-5; CDR3: ASSWDSFNQPQH
V: TRBV19; J: TRBJ2-2; CDR3: ASSNVPRAQRELF
V: TRBV7-2; J: TRBJ2-2; CDR3: ASSLPSSVGELF
V: TRBV5-4; J: TRBJ1-2; CDR3: ASSLRGLGFDGYT
V: TRBV30; J: TRBJ1-1; CDR3: AWSVTIQGTEAF
V: TRBV5-1; J: TRBJ1-2; CDR3: ASSPQGGNYGYT
V: TRBV6-6; J: TRBJ2-5; CDR3: ASSYSAGLQETQY
V: TRBV18; J: TRBJ1-2; CDR3: ASSPRDGDGYT
V: TRBV6-1; J: TRBJ1-2; CDR3: ASSARDRYSQRGYT
V: TRBV29-1; J: TRBJ2-7; CDR3: SVETRDRGFYEQY
V: TRBV5-1; J: TRBJ2-3; CDR3: ASVPLFTSTDTQY
V: TRBV7-9; J: TRBJ2-3; CDR3: ASSLVPNPDTQY
V: TRBV29-1; J: TRBJ2-5; CDR3: SVEDPQKGKVSQY
V: TRBV29-1; J: TRBJ1-3; CDR3: SARSGLSGNTIY
V: TRBV7-2; J: TRBJ2-2; CDR3: ASSYTSGTGELF
V: TRBV10-1; J: TRBJ1-3; CDR3: ASSDTGTPGNTIY
V: TRBV28; J: TRBJ2-1; CDR3: ASSLGLAGINNEQF
V: TRBV7-2; J: TRBJ2-7; CDR3: ASSPSGWGAYEQY
V: TRBV7-9; J: TRBJ2-3; CDR3: ASSLEGGRADTQY
V: TRBV7-9; J: TRBJ2-7; CDR3: ASSLGTGGHEQY
V: TRBV29-1; J: TRBJ2-1; CDR3: SVEERDYYIRDGQF
V: TRBV27; J: TRBJ1-5; CDR3: ASSFFGQGRTLNQPQH
V: TRBV19; J: TRBJ2-5; CDR3: ASRETGGGRETQY
V: TRBV28; J: TRBJ1-2; CDR3: ASSLGTVGYGYT
V: TRBV6-1; J: TRBJ2-5; CDR3: ANSDGTEQETQY
V: TRBV15; J: TRBJ2-3; CDR3: ATSRGLASDTQY
V: TRBV19; J: TRBJ1-4; CDR3: ASLRSGAAGNEKLF
V: TRBV5-4; J: TRBJ2-2; CDR3: ASSHGLAGERTGELF
V: TRBV29-1; J: TRBJ2-5; CDR3: SAAKKETQY
V: TRBV18; J: TRBJ2-7; CDR3: ASSPRTASYEQY
V: TRBV7-3; J: TRBJ2-1; CDR3: ASSLGGRGLEEQF
V: TRBV7-9; J: TRBJ2-1; CDR3: ASNPPAGSNEQF